The T cell receptor (beta chain) described here comes from a study of graft-versus-host responses after intestinal transplantation. At the level of the study: For around three years after anti-thymocyte globulin induction, all recipients took tacrolimus and steroids. Study results and caveats: An association linked early post-transplant HvG declines with peak circulating GvH clone levels. Recipient marrow held GvH clones, some first seen in ileum or blood. Individuals carrying graft-donor T cell macrochimerism showed high graft-versus-host to host-versus-graft clonal ratios in allografts.

The data were produced by immunoSEQ multiplex PCR, yet TCRdb's version contains in-frame clones alone and is incomplete. In the table there are some 120,000 clones, roughly nine tenths of which are singletons. The ends were cut back, 6 bases at V and 3 bases at J, with 11 bases in the middle. Germline loops: CDR1 MNHNY, CDR2 SVGAGI (reference sequence). There are 13 residues in the CDR3. As regards this clone: What it binds is unknown.

The input for sequencing was unstimulated CD4+ T cells sorted from spleen or lymph node cells, taken before transplant. The TCR was taken from a human donor who was the organ donor for an intestinal transplant. The genes are TRBV6-6 and TRBJ1-2, with a possible D match to TRBD1 (6 bases). DNA for the CDR3: TGTGCCAGCAGGACAGGTGGATACTATGGCTACACCTTC. Its translation: CASRTGGYYGYTF.